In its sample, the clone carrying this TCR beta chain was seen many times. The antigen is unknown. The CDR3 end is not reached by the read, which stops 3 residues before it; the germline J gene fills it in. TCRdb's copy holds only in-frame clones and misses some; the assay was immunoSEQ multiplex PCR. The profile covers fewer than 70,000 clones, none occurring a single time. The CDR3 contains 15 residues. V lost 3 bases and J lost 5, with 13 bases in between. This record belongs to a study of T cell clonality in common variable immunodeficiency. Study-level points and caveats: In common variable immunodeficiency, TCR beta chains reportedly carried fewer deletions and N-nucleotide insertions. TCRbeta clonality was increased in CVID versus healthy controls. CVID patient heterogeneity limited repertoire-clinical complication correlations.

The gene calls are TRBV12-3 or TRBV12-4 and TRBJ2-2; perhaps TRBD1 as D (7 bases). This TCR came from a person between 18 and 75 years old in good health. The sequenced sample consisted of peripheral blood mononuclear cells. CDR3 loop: CASSFRSGGTGELFF. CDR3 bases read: TGTGCCAGCAGTTTTAGGTCAGGGGGGACCGGGGAG.